These 8 T cell receptor beta chains were all obtained from the same sample, sequenced in a study of blood T cells in healthy people across ages. Then a second PCR, running roughly 7 to 11 cycles, was carried out with a sample-barcoded 5' primer and a J-beta primer mix. One entry per CDR3 protein results from TCRdb running MiXCR on the 5' RACE reads. The sample contains 1.5 million to 1.8 million distinct CDR3 sequences, roughly 43% of which appear only once. The sequencing sample was made of blood. Source of these receptors: a woman under 30 in good health.

This rearrangement joins TRBV7-6 to TRBJ2-7, with a tentative D call TRBD1 (5 bases). This CDR3 comprises 16 residues. Germline lookup yields CDR1 SGHVS and CDR2 FNYEAQ. V lost 2 bases and J lost 0, with 14 bases in between. The CDR3 nucleotides are TGTGCCAGCAGCTTAAATGTGGGGCAGAACTCCTACGAGCAGTACTTC. It is translated as CASSLNVGQNSYEQYF.

This clonotype was counted between two and nine times. V usage is TRBV4-1 and J usage is TRBJ2-1; 11 bases fit TRBD2. V gave up 0 bases and J gave up 3 bases; unmatched junction bases: 13. The CDR3 has 20 residues. CDR1 and CDR2 from the germline V gene are MGHRA and YSYEKL. CDR3 coding DNA: TGCGCCAGCAGCCAAGAACCCCCCTCTTTTAGCGGGGGGGTCTACAATGAGCAGTTCTTC. The encoded protein is CASSQEPPSFSGGVYNEQFF.

The chain uses TRBV4-3 and TRBJ2-7; TRBD1 aligns across 7 bases. The V gene end was trimmed by 4 bases and the J gene end by 3 bases; junction bases not matched to a gene: 12. The length of the CDR3 is 16 residues. The germline gives CDR1 LGHNA, CDR2 YSLEER. The CDR3 region has the DNA TGCGCCAGCAGCCTCGGACTCGGGGACAGAAGCTACGAGCAGTACTTC. Encoded protein: CASSLGLGDRSYEQYF.

As regards this clonotype: An end of the junction does not agree with germline; a read error may underlie this. The genes are TRBV7-2 and TRBJ2-3; D is tentatively TRBD1 or TRBD2 (5 bases each). CDR1 and CDR2 from the germline V gene are SGHTA and FQGNSA. The CDR3 has 17 residues. The CDR3, as DNA: TGTGCCGGCAGCTTAGACCCCTCTTTGGGGGGCACAGATACGCAGTATTTT. Translated, it gives CAGSLDPSLGGTDTQYF.

This clonotype has a handful of counts. The V gene is TRBV6-5, the J gene TRBJ1-2; 7 bases match TRBD1. Germline trimming cut 4 bases from V and 7 bases from J; bases unmatched to any gene: 12. The CDR3 loop spans 15 amino acids. The germline V gene has CDR1 MNHEY and CDR2 SVGAGI. CDR3 DNA sequence: TGTGCCAGCAGTTTAAACAGGGGAACTTTCGCTGGCTACACCTTC. Translated, it gives CASSLNRGTFAGYTF.

The chain combines TRBV15 with TRBJ2-5; D unclear. Trimming took off 4 bases at V and 2 bases at J, with 14 bases between the two ends. Germline V gene data show CDR1 as LNHNV and CDR2 as YYDKDF (reference sequence). The CDR3 loop spans 15 amino acids. CDR3 nucleotides: TGTGCCACCAGCACGAGCCCAATATATCAAGAGACCCAGTACTTC. Protein sequence: CATSTSPIYQETQYF. Complete variable domain (other parts from reference TRBV15 and TRBJ2-5): DAMVIQNPRYQVTQFGKPVTLSCSQTLNHNVMYWYQQKSSQAPKLLFHYYDKDFNNEADTPDNFQSRRPNTSFCFLDIRSPGLGDTAMYLCATSTSPIYQETQYFGPGTRLLVL.

In its sample, this clonotype was seen a few times. The V call is TRBV7-2, the J call TRBJ2-5; 9 nucleotides match TRBD2. The tail of the sequence fits TRBJ2-7 better, so the J call may be wrong. Per the germline V gene, CDR1 is SGHTA and CDR2 is FQGNSA. This CDR3 comprises 18 residues. Here the CDR3 reads CASTRTSSRLAASYEQYF. The CDR3 DNA is TGTGCCAGCACTCGAACTTCCTCCCGACTAGCGGCGTCCTACGAGCAGTACTTC.

The gene calls are TRBV4-3 and TRBJ1-2; D is unclear. CDR3 length: 14 residues. Germline CDR1 reads LGHNA; CDR2 reads YSLEER. Trimming stripped 4 bases from V and 7 bases from J, with 16 bases between. The CDR3 region is CASSLSGVAGGYTF. In DNA form, the CDR3 reads TGCGCCAGCAGCCTCTCCGGGGTAGCGGGTGGCTACACCTTC.